A selection of T cell receptor beta chains follows, all from one sample in a study of glioma-infiltrating T cells. TCRdb re-analysed the multiplex PCR reads in MiXCR, keeping a single row per CDR3 protein. The sample holds some 90,000 distinct CDR3 sequences, roughly 37% seen once. Material for sequencing was glioma tissue, nonneoplastic brain tissue, or PBMCs (not recorded which). These receptors were collected from a human donor with low-grade glioma or glioblastoma, undergoing nonglioma brain surgery, or in good health (not recorded which). The CDR3 runs from the conserved cysteine through the conserved F or W. Fields, in order: V gene, D gene, J gene, clone size, CDR3 DNA, CDR3 protein. D genes are given only for firm matches. The size field is filled for only some rows; it gives once, few, many or a size class.

TRBV5-1,.,TRBJ2-7,.,TGCGCCAGCAGCTTAGACGGGAGTTGGTACAAGCAGTACTTC,CASSLDGSWYKQYF
TRBV4-1,TRBD2,TRBJ2-7,once,TGCGCCAGCAACCAAGCGGGGGCAGGGCACCTCGAGCAGTACTTC,CASNQAGAGHLEQYF
TRBV20-1,.,TRBJ1-1,many,TGCAGTGCTAGAGTAAGAGGGTTTGTCAACACTGAAGCTTTCTTT,CSARVRGFVNTEAFF
TRBV29-1,TRBD1,TRBJ2-1,.,TGCAGCGTTGAATTATATTCCCACCCGGGACAGGGTTACAATGAGCAGTTCTTC,CSVELYSHPGQGYNEQFF
TRBV29-1,.,TRBJ2-1,.,TGCAGCGTTGAAAAGCAGTTCTTT,CSVEKQFF
TRBV6-2/TRBV6-3,TRBD2,TRBJ2-3,.,TGTGCCAGCACTTCCTGGGCTAGCGGGAGTGGGAGAGATACGCAGTATTTT,CASTSWASGSGRDTQYF
TRBV15,.,TRBJ2-7,.,TGTGCCACCAGCAGCCCTAGGTCGAGCCGAGCCTACGAGCAGTACTTC,CATSSPRSSRAYEQYF
TRBV30,TRBD2,TRBJ2-2,many,TGTGCCTGGAGTGTATTGGATCTAGCGGGCCATCCTTCGAACACCGGGGAGCTGTTTTTT,CAWSVLDLAGHPSNTGELFF
TRBV29-1,.,TRBJ2-2,few,TGCAGCGTTCGGGTAGGCGGGACCACCGGGGAGCTGTTTTTT,CSVRVGGTTGELFF
TRBV4-1,.,TRBJ2-1,few,TGCGCCAGCAGCCAAGAGGGAGGCGATGAGCAGTTCTTC,CASSQEGGDEQFF
TRBV6-5,TRBD1,TRBJ2-7,.,TGTGCCAGCAGTGAACTCGAAGGGACAGGGGGATCCTACGAGCAGTACTTC,CASSELEGTGGSYEQYF
TRBV7-8,TRBD1,TRBJ2-3,many,TGTGCCAGCAGCTTAGGAGCAGGGGGCGCGAAAAAGTATACGCAGTATTTT,CASSLGAGGAKKYTQYF
TRBV27,TRBD1,TRBJ1-2,many,TGTGCCAGCAGTTTTTCCGGGACAGGGGGCTACACCTTC,CASSFSGTGGYTF
TRBV7-9,.,TRBJ1-6,.,TGTGCCAGCAGCCCCGTGAGAGAAAATTCGCCCCTCCGCTTT,CASSPVRENSPLRF
TRBV20-1,.,TRBJ1-1,.,TGCGGTGCTAGTCCAGTGAACACTGAAGCCTTCTTT,CGASPVNTEAFF
TRBV14,.,TRBJ2-7,many,TGTGCCAGCAGCCCCAGGGGAAGGGGCACCTCCTACGAGCAGTACTTC,CASSPRGRGTSYEQYF
TRBV5-4,.,TRBJ2-3,many,TGTGCCAGCAGCACACCACAGGGCACAGATACGCAGTATTTT,CASSTPQGTDTQYF
TRBV20-1,.,TRBJ2-7,many,TGCAGTGCTAGTAGGTTTTTATGGGGGTTCAACGAGCAGTACTTC,CSASRFLWGFNEQYF
TRBV5-1,TRBD1,TRBJ1-4,many,TGCGCCAGCAGCCTGACAGGGAGAGAAGAAAAACTGTTTTTT,CASSLTGREEKLFF
TRBV9,.,TRBJ2-3,.,TGTGCCAGCAGCGTAGCTACTCAGTTTTCGACAGATACGCAGTATTTT,CASSVATQFSTDTQYF
TRBV19,TRBD1,TRBJ1-5,many,TGTGCCAGTAGTGTAATACAGGGGGCAAGCAATCAGCCCCAGCATTTT,CASSVIQGASNQPQHF
TRBV19,.,TRBJ2-3,many,TGTGCCAGTAGTAGTGGGATACATACGCAGTATTTT,CASSSGIHTQYF
TRBV27,TRBD1,TRBJ2-1,.,TGTGCCAGCAGTTTTCCCGACAGGGGGACCTATGAGCAGTTCTTC,CASSFPDRGTYEQFF
TRBV5-1,TRBD1,TRBJ1-5,many,TGCGCCAGCAGCTTGGGGACAGGGCTCGCTCAGCCCCAGCATTTT,CASSLGTGLAQPQHF
TRBV4-1,.,TRBJ2-4,.,.,CASSFYICSAAGTGGNIQYF
TRBV20-1,.,TRBJ2-5,many,TGCAGTGCTCGGGATATGAGGGTTCTAGAGACCCAGTACTTC,CSARDMRVLETQYF
TRBV28,.,TRBJ1-2,.,TGTGCCAGCAGTCTCCGGGGTTTGTATGGCTATACCTTC,CASSLRGLYGYTF
TRBV6-2/TRBV6-3,TRBD1,TRBJ1-6,many,TGTGCCAGCAGTTCTCCGGGACAGGGGACTTCACCCCTCCACTTT,CASSSPGQGTSPLHF